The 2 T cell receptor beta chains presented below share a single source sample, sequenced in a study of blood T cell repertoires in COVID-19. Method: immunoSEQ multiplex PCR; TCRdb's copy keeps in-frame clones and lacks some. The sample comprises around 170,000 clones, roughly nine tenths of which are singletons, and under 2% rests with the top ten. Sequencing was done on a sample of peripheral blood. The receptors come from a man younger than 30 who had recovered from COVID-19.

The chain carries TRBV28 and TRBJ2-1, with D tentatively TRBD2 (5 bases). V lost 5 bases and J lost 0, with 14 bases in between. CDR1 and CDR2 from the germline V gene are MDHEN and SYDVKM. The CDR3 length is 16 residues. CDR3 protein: CASSTSGTNSYNEQFF. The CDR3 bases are TGTGCCAGCAGTACAAGCGGAACAAACTCCTACAATGAGCAGTTCTTC. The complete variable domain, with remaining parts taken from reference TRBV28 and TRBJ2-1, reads DVKVTQSSRYLVKRTGEKVFLECVQDMDHENMFWYRQDPGLGLRLIYFSYDVKMKEKGDIPEGYSVSREKKERFSLILESASTNQTSMYLCASSTSGTNSYNEQFFGPGTRLTVL.

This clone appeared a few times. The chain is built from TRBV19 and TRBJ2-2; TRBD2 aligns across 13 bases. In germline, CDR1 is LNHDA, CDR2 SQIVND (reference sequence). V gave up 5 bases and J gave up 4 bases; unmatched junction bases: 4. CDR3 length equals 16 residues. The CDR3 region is CASSSGLAGVTGELFF. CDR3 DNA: TGTGCCAGTAGTTCCGGACTAGCGGGAGTCACCGGGGAGCTGTTTTTT.